This T cell receptor beta chain comes out of a study of T cell responses to AZD1222 COVID-19 vaccine. As to this clone: What it binds is unknown.

Study-wide findings and caveats: Repertoires in all cases were sampled only once the peak T cell response had passed. Dominant CD4 TCR responses targeted spike regions 160-218 and 743-854. White British donors predominated, females outnumbered males, and clonal diversity was possibly underestimated.

Assay used: immunoSEQ multiplex PCR; TCRdb lists only in-frame clones, some missing. This table has more than 95,000 clones, 88% appearing once. Second-dose intervals of approximately 4 or approximately 12 weeks were pooled. This CDR3 is built from 15 residues. V was shortened by 0 bases and J by 0 bases, with 6 bases between the two germline ends. Per the germline V gene, CDR1 is LNHNV and CDR2 is YYDKDF (reference sequence). The chain employs TRBV15 and TRBJ2-1, with unresolved D. Sample: peripheral blood, taken 28 days after the second AZD1222 dose. The sequence was collected from an adult who received the AZD1222 COVID-19 vaccine. CDR3 coding DNA: TGTGCCACCAGCAGAGAGAGGAGCTCCTACAATGAGCAGTTCTTC. It specifies CATSRERSSYNEQFF.